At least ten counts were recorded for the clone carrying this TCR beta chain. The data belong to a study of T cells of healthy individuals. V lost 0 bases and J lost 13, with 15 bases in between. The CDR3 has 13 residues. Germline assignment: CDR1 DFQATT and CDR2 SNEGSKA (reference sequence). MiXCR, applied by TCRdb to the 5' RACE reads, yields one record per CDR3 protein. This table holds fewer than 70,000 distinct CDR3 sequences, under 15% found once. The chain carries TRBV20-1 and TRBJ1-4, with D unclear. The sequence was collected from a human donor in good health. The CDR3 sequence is CSARDLRSPRLFF. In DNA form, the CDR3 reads TGCAGTGCTAGAGATTTAAGGTCGCCACGACTGTTTTTT.